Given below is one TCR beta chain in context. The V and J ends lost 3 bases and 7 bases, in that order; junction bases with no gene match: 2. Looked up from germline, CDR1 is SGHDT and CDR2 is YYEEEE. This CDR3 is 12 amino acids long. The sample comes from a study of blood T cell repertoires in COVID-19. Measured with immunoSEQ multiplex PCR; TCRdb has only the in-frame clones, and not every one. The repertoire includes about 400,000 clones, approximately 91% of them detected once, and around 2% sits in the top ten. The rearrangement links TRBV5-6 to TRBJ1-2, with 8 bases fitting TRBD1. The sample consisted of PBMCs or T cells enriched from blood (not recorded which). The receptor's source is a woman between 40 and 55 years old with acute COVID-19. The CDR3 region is CASSSTGVGYTF. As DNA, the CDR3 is TGTGCCAGCAGCTCGACAGGGGTTGGCTACACCTTC.